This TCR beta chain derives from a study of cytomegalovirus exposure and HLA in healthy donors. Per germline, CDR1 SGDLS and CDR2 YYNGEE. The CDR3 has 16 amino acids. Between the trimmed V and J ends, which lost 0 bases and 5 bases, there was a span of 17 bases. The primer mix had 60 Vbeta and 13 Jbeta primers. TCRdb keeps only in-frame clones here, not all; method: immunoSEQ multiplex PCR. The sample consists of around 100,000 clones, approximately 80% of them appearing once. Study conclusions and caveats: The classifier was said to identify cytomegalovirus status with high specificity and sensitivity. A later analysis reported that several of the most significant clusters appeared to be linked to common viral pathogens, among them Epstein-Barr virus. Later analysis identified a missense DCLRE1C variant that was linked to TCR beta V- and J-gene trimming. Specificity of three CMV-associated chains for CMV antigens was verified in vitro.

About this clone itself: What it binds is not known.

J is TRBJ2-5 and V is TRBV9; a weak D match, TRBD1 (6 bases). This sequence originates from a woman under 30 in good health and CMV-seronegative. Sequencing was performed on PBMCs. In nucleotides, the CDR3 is TGTGCCAGCAGCGTAGACACAGGGTCCCGTCCGGAGACCCAGTACTTC. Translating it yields CASSVDTGSRPETQYF. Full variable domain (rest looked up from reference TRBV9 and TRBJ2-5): DSGVTQTPKHLITATGQRVTLRCSPRSGDLSVYWYQQSLDQGLQFLIQYYNGEERAKGNILERFSAQQFPDLHSELNLSSLELGDSALYFCASSVDTGSRPETQYFGPGTRLLVL.